The 13 T cell receptor beta chains presented below share a single source sample, sequenced in a study of T-cell memory formation after mild COVID-19 (dated by TCRdb to the early 2020s). The library was generated by 5' RACE. Instrument used: Illumina NovaSeq 6000. The public reads were reanalyzed by TCRdb: fastp trimming at Q25, MiXCR alignment, in-frame beta chains only. Each CDR3 protein gets just one entry, which takes the most common genes and DNA from the rows behind it. Recorded for this sample are some 120,000 distinct CDR3 sequences; 17% of them occurred a single time. The ten largest clones capture 5% to 5.5% of the sample. Input material: PBMCs or a T cell subset sorted from them (not recorded which). The receptors shown here come from a man aged 18-30 years who had mild COVID-19 (a few samples of this study predate the infection). The sample titles of this study are shuffled in the database, so cell type and time point are left out; the donor was told from shared clones.

V is TRBV2 and J is TRBJ1-2; D gene uncertain. This CDR3 region has 13 residues. Trimming cost V 4 bases and J 3 bases, with 9 bases left between them. Germline V gene lookup returns CDR1 SNHLY and CDR2 FYNNEI. Written as DNA, the CDR3 is TGTGCCAGCAGTGTAAAGGTCGACTATGGCTACACCTTC. It specifies CASSVKVDYGYTF.

This clonotype occurred a few times. This chain uses TRBV7-3 with TRBJ2-3; tentative D call: TRBD2 (5 bases). Germline V gene sequence: CDR1 SGHTA, CDR2 FQGTGA. The V gene lost 1 base and the J gene lost 5 bases, with 16 bases spanning the gap. The CDR3 is 16 residues long. The CDR3 DNA reads TGTGCCAGCAGCTTAAGTGTAGGACTTGGAGGAGATACGCAGTATTTT. Amino acid sequence: CASSLSVGLGGDTQYF.

This clonotype was counted many times. A junction boundary mismatches the germline segment, possibly from a read error. The V gene is TRBV7-7, the J gene TRBJ2-1, with D tentatively TRBD2 (6 bases). CDR3 length: 13 residues. Germline V gives CDR1 SSHAT, CDR2 FNYEAQ (reference sequence). CDR3 nucleotides: TGTGCTAGCAGCCTCGGGACTGGCAATGAGCAGTTCTTC. Translated, it gives CASSLGTGNEQFF.

The table lists this clonotype with a few counts. DNA for the CDR3: TGCAGCGTTGCGGAAAGCACAGATACGCAGTATTTT. Translating gives CSVAESTDTQYF. J is TRBJ2-3 and V is TRBV29-1; D unresolved. From germline, CDR1 is SQVTM and CDR2 ANQGSEA. V dropped 4 bases and J dropped 0 bases, with 5 bases sitting between them. This CDR3 region has 12 residues.

This clonotype was seen more than once but under ten times. The rearrangement joins TRBV20-1 to TRBJ2-5; D remains ambiguous. CDR3 length: 13 residues. Looked up from germline, CDR1 is DFQATT and CDR2 is SNEGSKA (reference sequence). Between the trimmed V and J ends, which lost 3 bases and 5 bases, there was a span of 13 bases. CDR3 loop: CSASGASIETQYF. For the CDR3, the DNA is TGCAGTGCTAGTGGAGCTAGTATCGAGACCCAGTACTTC.

This clonotype was counted a few times. The chain combines TRBV20-1 with TRBJ2-3; D not certain. Trimming took off 5 bases at V and 2 bases at J, with 8 bases between the two ends. Germline CDR1 and CDR2: DFQATT and SNEGSKA (reference sequence). There are 12 residues in the CDR3. The CDR3 DNA reads as TGCAGTGCTGAGCCTAACACAGATACGCAGTATTTT. Translated, it gives CSAEPNTDTQYF.

The V gene is TRBV7-6, the J gene TRBJ2-2; TRBD2 agrees at 7 bases. The CDR3 totals 17 residues. Losses at the gene ends were 3 bases for V and 1 base for J; bases not matched to a gene: 8. In germline, CDR1 is SGHVS, CDR2 FNYEAQ. The CDR3 region has the DNA TGTGCCAGCAGCTTTAGAGAGGCGGGGGAGAACACCGGGGAGCTGTTTTTT. It encodes CASSFREAGENTGELFF.

J is TRBJ1-2 and V is TRBV2; D call uncertain. This CDR3 spans 13 amino acids. Germline V gene sequence: CDR1 SNHLY, CDR2 FYNNEI. The V end was cut by 1 base, the J end by 3 bases, with 6 bases between. The DNA for the CDR3 is TGTGCCAGCAGTGAAGAGGGATACTATGGCTACACCTTC. This translates into CASSEEGYYGYTF.

This clonotype has only a few counts. V gene TRBV5-1 combines with J gene TRBJ2-1, with 8 positions matching TRBD1. The length of the CDR3 is 14 residues. The V gene end was trimmed by 4 bases and the J gene end by 7 bases; junction bases not matched to a gene: 7. Per germline, CDR1 SGHRS and CDR2 YFSETQ. The DNA for the CDR3 is TGCGCCAGCAGCCCGACACAGGGGGGTAATGAGCAGTTCTTC. Amino acid sequence: CASSPTQGGNEQFF.

This chain links TRBV10-3 with TRBJ2-7; no definite D call. Trimming took 3 bases from V and 0 from J, leaving 3 bases between them. The length of the CDR3 is 12 residues. The germline gives CDR1 ENHRY, CDR2 SYGVKD. The CDR3 spells CAISDTSYEQYF. The CDR3 nucleotides read TGTGCCATCAGTGACACCTCCTACGAGCAGTACTTC.

This clonotype was detected once. The DNA is omitted, as the CDR3 cannot be located on it reliably, and the CDR3 follows TCRdb's listing. The chain uses TRBV12-2 and TRBJ2-2; the table gives TRBD2 as D, unverified against the DNA. TRBV12-2 is a recognized pseudogene. The CDR3 is made up of 21 amino acids, end residues included. CDR3 sequence reads: CASRLVSGTSGEGANPGSCFF.

There are a few counts of this clonotype. V and J are TRBV7-2 and TRBJ2-3; 12 bases line up with TRBD2. Unmatched junction bases numbered 5, after V lost 7 bases and J lost 3 bases. Germline-derived CDR1 and CDR2 are SGHTA and FQGNSA. The CDR3 is made up of 15 amino acids. In nucleotides, the CDR3 is TGTGCCAGCACCTTTGGACTAGCGGGGACAGATACGCAGTATTTT. It yields the protein CASTFGLAGTDTQYF.

The table lists this clonotype with many counts. The gene calls are TRBV5-1 and TRBJ2-1, with TRBD2 matching over 12 bases. Germline values: CDR1 SGHRS, CDR2 YFSETQ. This CDR3 region has 15 residues. Unmatched junction bases numbered 5, after V lost 4 bases and J lost 6 bases. The CDR3 DNA reads as TGCGCCAGCAGCGCCCTAGCGGGGGGGGGCAATGAGCAGTTCTTC. Translation: CASSALAGGGNEQFF.